Listed here are 9 T cell receptor beta chains from one sample, sequenced in a study of T cells in Graves' hyperthyroidism and ophthalmopathy. RNA transcripts provided the source from which TCR beta CDR3 regions were amplified. Researchers ran a first-round RT-PCR on the TCR CDR3 using the HTBI primer set. Using its own MiXCR run on the multiplex PCR reads, TCRdb lists one record per CDR3 protein. The sample lists 650,000 to 750,000 distinct CDR3 sequences, around 13% seen once, with roughly a tenth in the top ten. The sequenced sample consisted of blood. Receptor source: a woman aged 18 to 35 with Graves' hyperthyroidism.

This clonotype was seen a handful of times. The V and J genes are TRBV6-1 and TRBJ2-1; 9 nucleotides line up with TRBD2. The germline V gene encodes CDR1 MNHNS and CDR2 SASEGT. The V segment lost 4 bases and the J segment 4 bases; nucleotides outside the gene matches: 20. The CDR3 has 20 residues. In DNA form, the CDR3 reads TGTGCCAGCAGTGTGGTAGCGGCTAGCGGGACCCTCGGGGTTTACAATGAGCAGTTCTTC. Protein: CASSVVAASGTLGVYNEQFF.

This clonotype was seen many times. J is TRBJ1-2 and V is TRBV2; no clear D. Trimming took off 0 bases at V and 8 bases at J, with 7 bases between the two ends. CDR1 and CDR2 (germline): SNHLY, FYNNEI. The CDR3 contains 12 residues. Written as DNA, the CDR3 is TGTGCCAGCAGTGAAGCGACCGGAGGCTACACCTTC. Amino acid sequence: CASSEATGGYTF.

The genes are TRBV4-1 and TRBJ2-5, with D possibly matching TRBD2 (6 bases). Germline CDR1 reads MGHRA; CDR2 reads YSYEKL. The CDR3 is made up of 16 amino acids. Trimming cost V 2 bases and J 5 bases, with 18 bases left between them. The CDR3: CASSQLPGPGGETQYF. In DNA form, the CDR3 reads TGCGCCAGCAGCCAATTACCGGGACCCGGAGGGGAGACCCAGTACTTC.

This clonotype showed up many times. V gene TRBV6-2 or TRBV6-3 combines with J gene TRBJ2-1, with D perhaps being TRBD1 or TRBD2 (6 bases each). Per germline, CDR1 MNHEY and CDR2 SVGEGT. V dropped 8 bases and J dropped 3 bases, with 20 bases sitting between them. The CDR3 spans 16 residues. The CDR3 sequence is CASCTRGVLGYNEQFF. The CDR3 bases are TGTGCCAGCTGCACGAGGGGGGTTCTAGGCTACAATGAGCAGTTCTTC.

This clonotype has a count of ten or more. This chain connects TRBV28 to TRBJ2-7; D might be TRBD1 (5 bases). V was pared by 5 bases and J by 3 bases, with 20 bases between. The V gene's germline CDR1 is MDHEN and CDR2 SYDVKM. This CDR3 is built from 16 residues. The CDR3 spells CASSPGRGFHLYEQYF. In DNA, the CDR3 is TGTGCCAGCAGTCCTGGTAGGGGTTTCCATCTCTACGAGCAGTACTTC.

This clonotype was observed at least ten times. The chain carries TRBV6-1 and TRBJ2-1, with TRBD2 matching 7 bases. Looked up from germline, CDR1 is MNHNS and CDR2 is SASEGT. The CDR3 runs to 14 residues. Losses at the gene ends were 6 bases for V and 0 bases for J; bases not matched to a gene: 2. CDR3 in DNA: TGTGCCAGCAGGCCGGGAGGCTCCTACAATGAGCAGTTCTTC. Residues: CASRPGGSYNEQFF.

The rearrangement joins TRBV19 to TRBJ2-3; 10 nucleotides line up with TRBD2. Trimming cost V 3 bases and J 10 bases; bases outside gene matches: 19. Germline V CDR1 and CDR2: LNHDA, SQIVND (reference sequence). This CDR3 comprises 18 residues. CDR3 sequence (DNA): TGTGCCAGTAGTATGACAGCGGGAGGGCTCCTAGATCCGGGTTCGCAGTATTTT. Translation: CASSMTAGGLLDPGSQYF.

The chain links TRBV20-1 to TRBJ2-4, with TRBD2 matching over 7 bases. The CDR3 spans 14 residues. With V trimmed by 6 bases and J by 9 bases, 14 bases remained unmatched. Per the germline V gene, CDR1 is DFQATT and CDR2 is SNEGSKA (reference sequence). The CDR3 nucleotides read TGCAGTGCGGGGGTGGGGGGGGGTGGAACCATTCAGTACTTC. Translation gives CSAGVGGGGTIQYF.

In its sample, this clonotype was seen a few times. The chain joins TRBV20-1 to TRBJ2-7; 8 bases align to TRBD2. The CDR3 length is 13 residues. Germline V gene lookup returns CDR1 DFQATT and CDR2 SNEGSKA (reference sequence). Unmatched junction bases numbered 7, after V lost 3 bases and J lost 6 bases. Written as DNA, the CDR3 is TGCAGTGCTAGGATGAGCGGGAGTGCCGAGCAGTACTTC. Encoded protein: CSARMSGSAEQYF.